The T cell receptor (beta chain) described here comes from a study of lymphopenia after photon versus proton radiotherapy. Between the trimmed V and J ends, which lost 5 bases and 3 bases, there was a span of 13 bases. Germline V gene data show CDR1 as SGHVS and CDR2 as FQNEAQ. CDR3 size: 14 residues. The repertoire was sequenced with immunoSEQ multiplex PCR; TCRdb's copy has only in-frame clones and lacks some. The repertoire has 35,000 to 50,000 clones, 80% to 95% of them found once; the top ten carry 15%. Points from the study as a whole: After the lymphocyte nadir, photon-treated repertoires showed oligoclonal expansion, especially of CD8+ Temra cells. Relative stability marked proton patients; photon patients lost diversity and naive cells. Larger post-nadir TCR diversity loss correlated inversely with survival in deceased patients.

Concerning this clone: Its matching antigen is unknown.

The sequencing here drew on peripheral blood, taken from a patient treated with photon-based radiotherapy. The clonotype comes from a man between 60 and 75 years old with cholangiocarcinoma. The rearrangement links TRBV7-8 to TRBJ1-1, with D perhaps matching TRBD1 (6 bases). The CDR3 is CASSAYYRDTEAFF. The CDR3 DNA sequence: TGTGCCAGCAGCGCCTACTACAGGGACACTGAAGCTTTCTTT.